The 14 T cell receptor beta chains below were found in one sample sequenced in a study of shared clonotypes between healthy human individuals. This table comes from immunoSEQ multiplex PCR, and its TCRdb copy is limited to in-frame clones, with some not included. The profile shows 2 million to 3 million clones, approximately 93% of them singletons. Sequencing input: naive CD4+ T cells from PBMCs. Subset in this sample: CD45RA+ positively selected. The receptor source for this set is a man aged 18 to 35 in good health. Some clones in this sample may be carry-over from other donors' samples.

This chain joins TRBV5-1 and TRBJ2-7; 11 bases are a match to TRBD1. The CDR3 runs to 14 residues. The V gene's germline CDR1 is SGHRS and CDR2 YFSETQ. Unmatched junction bases numbered 6, after V lost 5 bases and J lost 5 bases. The CDR3, as DNA: TGCGCCAGCAGGGGGACAGGGGGTGCAAACGAGCAGTACTTC. Translated: CASRGTGGANEQYF. The entire variable domain, with the rest obtained from reference TRBV5-1 and TRBJ2-7, is as follows: KAGVTQTPRYLIKTRGQQVTLSCSPISGHRSVSWYQQTPGQGLQFLFEYFSETQRNKGNFPGRFSGRQFSNSRSEMNVSTLELGDSALYLCASRGTGGANEQYFGPGTRLTVT.

This chain uses TRBV4-1 with TRBJ1-3; D gene ambiguous. V was clipped by 3 bases and J by 4 bases, with 10 bases between them. Per the germline V gene, CDR1 is MGHRA and CDR2 is YSYEKL. CDR3 length: 14 amino acids. The CDR3 loop is CASSHVGRGNTIYF. The CDR3 DNA follows: TGCGCCAGCAGCCATGTAGGTAGGGGAAACACCATATATTTT.

The rearrangement joins TRBV5-1 to TRBJ1-1, with TRBD1 as a possible D gene (6 bases). The length of the CDR3 is 15 residues. The germline V gene has CDR1 SGHRS and CDR2 YFSETQ. V was clipped by 4 bases and J by 2 bases, with 15 bases between them. The CDR3 region has the DNA TGCGCCAGCAGCCAAACGGACAGCCTAAACACTGAAGCTTTCTTT. This translates into CASSQTDSLNTEAFF.

V usage is TRBV27 and J usage is TRBJ2-5, with TRBD2 as a possible D gene (6 bases). Germline V gives CDR1 MNHEY, CDR2 SMNVEV (reference sequence). The CDR3 is made up of 16 amino acids. V was pared by 4 bases and J by 1 base, with 16 bases between. The CDR3 DNA reads TGTGCCAGCAGTTCGGAGGGTTATAGGTCCCAAGAGACCCAGTACTTC. Translation: CASSSEGYRSQETQYF.

This rearrangement joins TRBV27 to TRBJ2-7; D is perhaps TRBD1 (6 bases). The length of the CDR3 is 16 residues. Trimming took off 5 bases at V and 2 bases at J, with 19 bases between the two ends. The germline V gene has CDR1 MNHEY and CDR2 SMNVEV (reference sequence). The CDR3 loop is CASSPRNLDSAYEQYF. DNA of the CDR3: TGTGCCAGCAGTCCCCGGAACCTGGACAGCGCCTACGAGCAGTACTTC.

V usage is TRBV4-1 and J usage is TRBJ2-1; no clear D gene. V was cut by 0 bases and J by 4 bases, with 10 bases left in between. This CDR3 is 15 amino acids long. CDR1 and CDR2 from the germline V gene are MGHRA and YSYEKL. Here the CDR3 reads CASSQDQQAYNEQFF. The CDR3 nucleotides read TGCGCCAGCAGCCAAGATCAGCAGGCGTACAATGAGCAGTTCTTC.

The chain carries TRBV5-1 and TRBJ2-1, with D perhaps TRBD2 (7 bases). Trimming took off 1 base at V and 3 bases at J, with 14 bases between the two ends. Germline values: CDR1 SGHRS, CDR2 YFSETQ. The length of the CDR3 is 16 residues. The chain's CDR3 is CASSLLGASGYNEQFF. CDR3 nucleotide sequence: TGCGCCAGCAGCTTGCTGGGGGCTAGCGGCTACAATGAGCAGTTCTTC. The variable domain in full, with the rest retrieved from reference TRBV5-1 and TRBJ2-1, is KAGVTQTPRYLIKTRGQQVTLSCSPISGHRSVSWYQQTPGQGLQFLFEYFSETQRNKGNFPGRFSGRQFSNSRSEMNVSTLELGDSALYLCASSLLGASGYNEQFFGPGTRLTVL.

This clone came up a few times. This sample includes further DNA sequences coding for the same CDR3. This rearrangement joins TRBV2 to TRBJ1-1; D not certain. CDR1 is SNHLY, CDR2 FYNNEI, per germline. This CDR3 comprises 14 residues. Trimming took off 3 bases at V and 0 bases at J, with 8 bases between the two ends. CDR3 coding DNA: TGTGCCAGCAGTGAGACCCTGATGAACACTGAAGCTTTCTTT. This codes for CASSETLMNTEAFF.

This clone was seen only once. The chain recombines TRBV15 with TRBJ2-3; no definite D call. Germline V gene lookup returns CDR1 LNHNV and CDR2 YYDKDF (reference sequence). The CDR3 is 11 amino acids. V was shortened by 5 bases and J by 3 bases, with 3 bases between the two germline ends. The CDR3 here is CATSRTDTQYF. The CDR3 DNA follows: TGTGCCACCAGCCGTACAGATACGCAGTATTTT.

With respect to this clone: Other nucleotide sequences in the sample specify the same CDR3. The gene calls are TRBV7-3 and TRBJ2-3, with D maybe TRBD2 (5 bases). Per the germline V gene, CDR1 is SGHTA and CDR2 is FQGTGA. The CDR3 is 14 residues long. V was cut by 1 base and J by 3 bases, with 8 bases left in between. The CDR3 reads CASSLSSGTDTQYF. The CDR3 nucleotides are TGTGCCAGCAGCTTAAGTTCGGGAACAGATACGCAGTATTTT. Full variable domain (outside the CDR3, taken from reference TRBV7-3 and TRBJ2-3): GAGVSQTPSNKVTEKGKYVELRCDPISGHTALYWYRQSLGQGPEFLIYFQGTGAADDSGLPNDRFFAVRPEGSVSTLKIQRTERGDSAVYLCASSLSSGTDTQYFGPGTRLTVL.

The CDR3: CASRRLAGAYEQYF. The CDR3 DNA sequence: TGTGCCAGCAGAAGACTAGCGGGAGCGTACGAGCAGTACTTC. The rearrangement joins TRBV6-6 to TRBJ2-7, with TRBD2 matching 12 bases. The CDR3 consists of 14 residues. V shed 6 bases and J 4 bases; nucleotides not matched to a gene: 4. Germline V lookup: CDR1 MNHNY, CDR2 SVGAGI (reference sequence).

The V and J genes are TRBV4-1 and TRBJ2-5; D gene ambiguous. The CDR3 length is 17 residues. Germline CDR1 reads MGHRA; CDR2 reads YSYEKL. V was cut by 3 bases and J by 3 bases, with 20 bases left in between. CDR3 sequence reads: CASSHPSRSASKETQYF. The CDR3 nucleotides are TGCGCCAGCAGCCACCCCTCACGATCGGCAAGTAAAGAGACCCAGTACTTC.

J is TRBJ2-7 and V is TRBV9; D not certain. Trimming cost V 1 base and J 1 base, with 9 bases left between them. The CDR3 loop spans 14 amino acids. The V gene's germline CDR1 is SGDLS and CDR2 YYNGEE. CDR3 region: CASSVRALSYEQYF. CDR3 bases: TGTGCCAGCAGCGTACGAGCTTTATCCTACGAGCAGTACTTC.

On this clone: The same CDR3 also results from other DNA sequences found in this sample. V and J are TRBV6-1 and TRBJ2-1; the D gene is possibly TRBD1 (6 bases). CDR1 and CDR2 from the germline V gene are MNHNS and SASEGT. The V end was cut by 6 bases, the J end by 0 bases, with 9 bases between. This CDR3 is built from 14 residues. CDR3 in amino acids: CASSRGSSYNEQFF. The CDR3 DNA reads TGTGCCAGCAGCAGGGGTAGCTCCTACAATGAGCAGTTCTTC.